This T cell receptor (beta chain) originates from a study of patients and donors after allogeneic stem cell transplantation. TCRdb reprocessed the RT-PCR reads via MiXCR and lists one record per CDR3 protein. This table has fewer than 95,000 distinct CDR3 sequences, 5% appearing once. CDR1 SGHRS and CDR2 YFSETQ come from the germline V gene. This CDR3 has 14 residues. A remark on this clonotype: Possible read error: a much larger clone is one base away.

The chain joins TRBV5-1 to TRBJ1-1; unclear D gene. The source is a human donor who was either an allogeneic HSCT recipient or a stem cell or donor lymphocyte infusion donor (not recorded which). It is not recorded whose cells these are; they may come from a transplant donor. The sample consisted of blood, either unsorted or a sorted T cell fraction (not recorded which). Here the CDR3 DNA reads TGCGCCAGAAGCTTGGGTCAGCGGAACGCTGAAGCTTTCTTT. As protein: CARSLGQRNAEAFF.